These 18 T cell receptor beta chains share one sample of origin, sequenced in a study of technical replicates of blood from four donors. Sequencing was performed with immunoSEQ multiplex PCR; in TCRdb, only in-frame clones are kept and a portion is missing. The sample has about 74,000 clones, about 91% seen once; the top ten hold approximately 0.39%. The sample comprised T cells isolated from PBMCs. The receptor set was obtained from a human donor in good health.

The chain uses TRBV6-1 and TRBJ1-1, with no clear D. The V end was cut by 1 base, the J end by 7 bases, with 7 bases between. CDR3 length: 12 residues. CDR1 and CDR2 (germline): MNHNS, SASEGT. CDR3 residues: CASSEVIGEAFF. CDR3 DNA sequence: TGTGCCAGCAGTGAAGTAATCGGTGAAGCTTTCTTT.

The V call is TRBV15, the J call TRBJ1-1, with 9 bases lining up with TRBD1. CDR3 length: 15 amino acids. Trimming removed 3 bases from V and 4 bases from J; junction bases left unmatched: 6. Germline V lookup: CDR1 LNHNV, CDR2 YYDKDF (reference sequence). CDR3 coding DNA: TGTGCCACCAGCAGTACAGGGGGCGGTGGCACTGAAGCTTTCTTT. It encodes CATSSTGGGGTEAFF.

V gene TRBV30 combines with J gene TRBJ2-1, with D unclear. The CDR3 is 13 amino acids. Germline CDR1 is GTSNPN and CDR2 is SVGIG (reference sequence). The V and J ends lost 1 base and 7 bases respectively, with 11 bases between them. The CDR3 coding sequence is TGTGCCTGGAGTGAGCAGGTCGGTAATGAGCAGTTCTTC. This codes for CAWSEQVGNEQFF.

The table lists this clone with a few counts. This chain links TRBV28 with TRBJ1-1; D is undetermined. The CDR3 spans 16 residues. Per germline, CDR1 MDHEN and CDR2 SYDVKM. The V gene lost 1 base and the J gene lost 4 bases, with 16 bases spanning the gap. DNA of the CDR3: TGTGCCAGCAGTTTATTACAGATCGTAGGGAGCACTGAAGCTTTCTTT. Residues: CASSLLQIVGSTEAFF.

The V call is TRBV7-6, the J call TRBJ2-1; the match to TRBD2 covers 8 bases. Germline-derived CDR1 and CDR2 are SGHVS and FNYEAQ. V lost 6 bases to trimming and J lost 9 bases; unmatched junction nucleotides: 13. The CDR3 covers 15 residues. CDR3 DNA sequence: TGTGCCAGCAGTTTTACGGGAGGGCCCATGGGTGAGCAGTTCTTC. Its protein product is CASSFTGGPMGEQFF.

The CDR3 DNA follows: TGCGCCAGCAGCCAACTCCCGGGGGATGGCGAAAAACTGTTTTTT. This translates into CASSQLPGDGEKLFF. The chain carries TRBV4-1 and TRBJ1-4, with D perhaps matching TRBD1 (5 bases). V lost 2 bases, J lost 8 bases, and 15 bases lay in between. This CDR3 has 15 amino acids. CDR1 MGHRA and CDR2 YSYEKL come from the germline V gene.

DNA of the CDR3: TGTGCCAGCAGCGTAGGAGCGGGCACCTACGAGCAGTACTTC. Its translation: CASSVGAGTYEQYF. The V gene is TRBV9, the J gene TRBJ2-7; possibly TRBD2 for D (6 bases). Germline V gene lookup returns CDR1 SGDLS and CDR2 YYNGEE. The V end lost 0 bases, the J end lost 2 bases, and 9 bases lay between the germline ends. The CDR3 loop spans 14 amino acids.

The CDR3 here is CASSWGERTEAFF. The DNA for the CDR3 is TGTGCCAGCAGTTGGGGGGAAAGAACTGAAGCTTTCTTT. The genes are TRBV28 and TRBJ1-1; TRBD1 is a possible D gene (5 bases). V shed 4 bases and J shed 5 bases, with 11 bases lying between them. The CDR3 sequence is 13 residues long. Germline V CDR1 and CDR2: MDHEN, SYDVKM.

This clone was found a few times. The chain couples TRBV4-3 to TRBJ1-1; D is ambiguous. V lost 0 bases and J 0 bases, leaving 8 bases between the germline ends. Germline V lookup: CDR1 LGHNA, CDR2 YSLEER. This CDR3 is 15 amino acids long. CDR3 in DNA: TGCGCCAGCAGCCAAGAAATGGGCTTGAACACTGAAGCTTTCTTT. Amino acid sequence: CASSQEMGLNTEAFF.

The CDR3 region is CASSMRDRYNEQFF. CDR3 nucleotides: TGTGCCAGTAGTATGCGAGACAGATACAATGAGCAGTTCTTC. This rearrangement joins TRBV19 to TRBJ2-1, with D perhaps TRBD1 (5 bases). Deletions cut 3 bases from V and 4 bases from J, with 10 bases between. Germline V lookup: CDR1 LNHDA, CDR2 SQIVND (reference sequence). CDR3 length: 14 residues.

V and J are TRBV10-3 and TRBJ2-7; possibly TRBD2 for D (5 bases). The CDR3 loop spans 15 amino acids. V shed 3 bases and J shed 2 bases, with 14 bases lying between them. CDR1 and CDR2 (germline): ENHRY, SYGVKD. CDR3: CAISDYGEKTYEQYF. The CDR3 nucleotides are TGTGCCATCAGTGACTACGGGGAAAAGACCTACGAGCAGTACTTC.

This chain connects TRBV19 to TRBJ2-5; tentatively, D is TRBD1 (5 bases). The CDR3 totals 14 residues. The germline gives CDR1 LNHDA, CDR2 SQIVND (reference sequence). With 2 bases removed from V and 0 bases from J, the gap between germline ends came to 7 bases. The DNA for the CDR3 is TGTGCCAGTAGTATAACAGGCAACCAAGAGACCCAGTACTTC. Protein sequence: CASSITGNQETQYF.

V is TRBV30 and J is TRBJ2-7, with D possibly TRBD1 on 7 matching bases. V lost 2 bases and J 5 bases, leaving 19 bases between the germline ends. CDR3 length equals 15 residues. CDR1 and CDR2 (germline): GTSNPN, SVGIG (reference sequence). The CDR3 loop is CAWSSGGGSWNEQYF. The CDR3 bases are TGTGCCTGGAGTTCAGGGGGAGGATCGTGGAACGAGCAGTACTTC.

This chain joins TRBV19 and TRBJ2-3; D perhaps matches TRBD2 (6 bases). Germline CDR1 reads LNHDA; CDR2 reads SQIVND (reference sequence). The CDR3 totals 15 residues. V lost 3 bases to trimming and J lost 3 bases, with 13 bases between them. The CDR3 sequence: CASSIGMLATDTQYF. The CDR3 DNA follows: TGTGCCAGTAGTATCGGGATGCTAGCGACAGATACGCAGTATTTT. Full variable domain (outside the CDR3, taken from reference TRBV19 and TRBJ2-3): DGGITQSPKYLFRKEGQNVTLSCEQNLNHDAMYWYRQDPGQGLRLIYYSQIVNDFQKGDIAEGYSVSREKKESFPLTVTSAQKNPTAFYLCASSIGMLATDTQYFGPGTRLTVL.

This chain uses TRBV11-3 with TRBJ2-1, with 7 positions matching TRBD1. CDR1 and CDR2 (germline): SGHNT, YENEEA. Germline trimming cut 5 bases from V and 7 bases from J; bases unmatched to any gene: 8. The CDR3 spans 14 residues. As DNA, the CDR3 is TGTGCCAGCAGCCCGTGGACAGGTAGGAATGAGCAGTTCTTC. This sequence encodes CASSPWTGRNEQFF.

The V and J genes are TRBV28 and TRBJ2-7, with unresolved D. CDR3 length: 15 residues. Looked up from germline, CDR1 is MDHEN and CDR2 is SYDVKM. V lost 5 bases and J lost 5, with 19 bases in between. CDR3 region: CASSQLTISANEQYF. CDR3 nucleotide sequence: TGTGCCAGCAGTCAACTAACTATCTCGGCTAACGAGCAGTACTTC.

CDR3 in amino acids: CASSEGWRANTGELFF. The CDR3 nucleotides are TGTGCCAGCAGTGAAGGGTGGAGGGCCAACACCGGGGAGCTGTTTTTT. V is TRBV25-1 and J is TRBJ2-2, with D tentatively TRBD2 (6 bases). V was trimmed by 2 bases and J by 2 bases, leaving 12 bases between them. There are 16 residues in the CDR3. Germline loops: CDR1 MGHDK, CDR2 SYGVNS.

This clone was seen only once. The chain links TRBV4-2 to TRBJ2-7; 11 bases fit TRBD2. This CDR3 is built from 18 residues. The germline V gene has CDR1 LGHNA and CDR2 YNFKEQ. V lost 1 base and J lost 0; bases outside the gene matches: 8. The CDR3 DNA reads TGTGCCAGCAGCCAAGGCCCTAGCGGGAGGACTAGCTCCTACGAGCAGTACTTC. It is translated as CASSQGPSGRTSSYEQYF.